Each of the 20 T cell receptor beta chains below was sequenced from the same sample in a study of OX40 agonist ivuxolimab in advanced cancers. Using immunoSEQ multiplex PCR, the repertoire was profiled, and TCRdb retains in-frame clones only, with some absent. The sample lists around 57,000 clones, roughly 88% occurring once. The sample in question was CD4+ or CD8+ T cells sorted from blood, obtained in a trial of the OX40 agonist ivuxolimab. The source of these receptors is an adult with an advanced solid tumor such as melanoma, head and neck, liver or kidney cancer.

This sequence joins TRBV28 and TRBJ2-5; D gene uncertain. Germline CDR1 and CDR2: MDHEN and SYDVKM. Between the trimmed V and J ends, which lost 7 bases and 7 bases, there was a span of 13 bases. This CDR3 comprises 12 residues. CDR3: CASNNHPSTQYF. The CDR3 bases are TGTGCCAGCAACAACCACCCGTCGACCCAGTACTTC. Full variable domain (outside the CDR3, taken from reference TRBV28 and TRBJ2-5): DVKVTQSSRYLVKRTGEKVFLECVQDMDHENMFWYRQDPGLGLRLIYFSYDVKMKEKGDIPEGYSVSREKKERFSLILESASTNQTSMYLCASNNHPSTQYFGPGTRLLVL.

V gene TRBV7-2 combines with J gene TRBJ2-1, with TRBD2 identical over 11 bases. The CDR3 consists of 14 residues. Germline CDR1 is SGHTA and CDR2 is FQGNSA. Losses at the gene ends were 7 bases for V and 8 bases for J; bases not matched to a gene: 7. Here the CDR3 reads CASKLAGALDEQFF. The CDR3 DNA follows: TGTGCCAGCAAACTAGCGGGGGCCCTTGATGAGCAGTTCTTC.

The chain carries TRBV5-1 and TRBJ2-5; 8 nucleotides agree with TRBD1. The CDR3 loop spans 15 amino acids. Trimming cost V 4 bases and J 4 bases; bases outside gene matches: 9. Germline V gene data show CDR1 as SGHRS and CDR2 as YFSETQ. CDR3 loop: CASSAGQGVRETQYF. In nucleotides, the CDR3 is TGCGCCAGCAGCGCCGGACAGGGCGTGCGAGAGACCCAGTACTTC. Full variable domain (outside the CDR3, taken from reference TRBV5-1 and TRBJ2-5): KAGVTQTPRYLIKTRGQQVTLSCSPISGHRSVSWYQQTPGQGLQFLFEYFSETQRNKGNFPGRFSGRQFSNSRSEMNVSTLELGDSALYLCASSAGQGVRETQYFGPGTRLLVL.

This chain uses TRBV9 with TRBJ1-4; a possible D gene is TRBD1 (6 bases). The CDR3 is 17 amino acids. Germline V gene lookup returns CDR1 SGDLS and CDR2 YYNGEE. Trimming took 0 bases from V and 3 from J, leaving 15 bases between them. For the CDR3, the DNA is TGTGCCAGCAGCGTAGATGGGGGAGGGGGGGCTAATGAAAAACTGTTTTTT. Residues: CASSVDGGGGANEKLFF.

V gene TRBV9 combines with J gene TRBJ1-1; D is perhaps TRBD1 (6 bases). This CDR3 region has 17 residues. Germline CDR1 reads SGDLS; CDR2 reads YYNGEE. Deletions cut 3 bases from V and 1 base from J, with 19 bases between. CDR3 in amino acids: CASSAAELPGQNTEAFF. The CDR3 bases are TGTGCCAGCAGCGCGGCAGAACTCCCGGGACAGAACACTGAAGCTTTCTTT.

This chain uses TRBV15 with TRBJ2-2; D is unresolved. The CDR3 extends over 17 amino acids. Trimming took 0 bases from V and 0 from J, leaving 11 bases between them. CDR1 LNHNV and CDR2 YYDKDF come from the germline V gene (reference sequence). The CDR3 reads CATSRDIRVSNTGELFF. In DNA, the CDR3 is TGTGCCACCAGCAGAGATATAAGAGTCTCGAACACCGGGGAGCTGTTTTTT.

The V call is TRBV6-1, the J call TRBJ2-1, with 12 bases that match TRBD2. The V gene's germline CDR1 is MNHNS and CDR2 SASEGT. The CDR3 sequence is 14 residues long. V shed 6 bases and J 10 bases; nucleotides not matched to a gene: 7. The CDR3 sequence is CASRTSGGQGEQFF. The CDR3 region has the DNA TGTGCCAGCAGGACTAGCGGGGGACAGGGAGAGCAGTTCTTC.

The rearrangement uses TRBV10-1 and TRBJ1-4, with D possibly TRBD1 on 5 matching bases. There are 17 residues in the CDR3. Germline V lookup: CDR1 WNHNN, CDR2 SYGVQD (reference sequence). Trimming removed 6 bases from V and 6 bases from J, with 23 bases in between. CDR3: CASRRQGPRCMHEKLFF. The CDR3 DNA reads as TGCGCCAGCAGGAGGCAGGGTCCCCGATGCATGCATGAAAAACTGTTTTTT.

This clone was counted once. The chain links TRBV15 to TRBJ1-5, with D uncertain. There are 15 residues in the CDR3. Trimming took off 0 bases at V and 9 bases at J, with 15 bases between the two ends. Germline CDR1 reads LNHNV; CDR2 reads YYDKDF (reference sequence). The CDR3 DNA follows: TGTGCCACCAGCAGAGATCTGAGGGAAGAATGGCCCCAGCATTTT. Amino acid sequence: CATSRDLREEWPQHF.

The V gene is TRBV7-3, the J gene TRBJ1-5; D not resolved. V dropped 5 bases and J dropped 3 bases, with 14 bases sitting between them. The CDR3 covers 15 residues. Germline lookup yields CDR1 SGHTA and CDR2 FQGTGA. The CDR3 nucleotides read TGTGCCAGCAGCCCCTCAAGGCGGACCAATCAGCCCCAGCATTTT. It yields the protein CASSPSRRTNQPQHF.

The CDR3 region is CASSLGGRGQSEAFF. CDR3 DNA sequence: TGTGCCAGCAGTTTGGGGGGCAGGGGGCAGAGTGAAGCTTTCTTT. The rearrangement links TRBV28 to TRBJ1-1; 8 nucleotides align to TRBD1. The CDR3 runs to 15 residues. Unmatched junction bases numbered 10, after V lost 3 bases and J lost 7 bases. The V gene's germline CDR1 is MDHEN and CDR2 SYDVKM.

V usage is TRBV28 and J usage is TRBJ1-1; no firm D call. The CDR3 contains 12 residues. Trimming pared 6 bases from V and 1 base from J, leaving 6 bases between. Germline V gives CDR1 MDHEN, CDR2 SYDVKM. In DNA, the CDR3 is TGTGCCAGCAGAGCAGCGAACACTGAAGCTTTCTTT. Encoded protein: CASRAANTEAFF. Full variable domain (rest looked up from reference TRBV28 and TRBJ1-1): DVKVTQSSRYLVKRTGEKVFLECVQDMDHENMFWYRQDPGLGLRLIYFSYDVKMKEKGDIPEGYSVSREKKERFSLILESASTNQTSMYLCASRAANTEAFFGQGTRLTVV.

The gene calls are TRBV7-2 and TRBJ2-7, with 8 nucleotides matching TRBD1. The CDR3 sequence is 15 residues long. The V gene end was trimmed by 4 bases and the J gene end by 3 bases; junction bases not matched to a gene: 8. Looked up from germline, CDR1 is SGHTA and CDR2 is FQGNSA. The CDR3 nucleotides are TGTGCCAGCAGCTCATACAGGGGGGCCCTCTACGAGCAGTACTTC. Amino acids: CASSSYRGALYEQYF.

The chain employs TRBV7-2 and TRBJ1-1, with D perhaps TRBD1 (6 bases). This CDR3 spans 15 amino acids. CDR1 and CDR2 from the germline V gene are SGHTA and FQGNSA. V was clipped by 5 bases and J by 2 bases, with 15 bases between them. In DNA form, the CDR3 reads TGTGCCAGCAGCGACCCAGGGGTTAGCAACACTGAAGCTTTCTTT. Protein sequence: CASSDPGVSNTEAFF.

The CDR3 reads CASSPTVDYGYTF. The CDR3 DNA reads as TGTGCCAGCTCACCGACAGTGGACTATGGCTACACCTTC. The genes are TRBV18 and TRBJ1-2; tentatively, D is TRBD1 (5 bases). Germline CDR1 is KGHSH and CDR2 is LQKENI. This CDR3 has 13 residues. V was trimmed by 3 bases and J by 3 bases, leaving 8 bases between them.

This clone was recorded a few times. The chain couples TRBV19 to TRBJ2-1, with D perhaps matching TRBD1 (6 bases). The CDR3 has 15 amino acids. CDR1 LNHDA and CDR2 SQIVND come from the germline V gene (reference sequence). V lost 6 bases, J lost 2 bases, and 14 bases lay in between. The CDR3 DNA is TGTGCCAGTAGCACACAGGGAGCAACCTACAATGAGCAGTTCTTC. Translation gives CASSTQGATYNEQFF.

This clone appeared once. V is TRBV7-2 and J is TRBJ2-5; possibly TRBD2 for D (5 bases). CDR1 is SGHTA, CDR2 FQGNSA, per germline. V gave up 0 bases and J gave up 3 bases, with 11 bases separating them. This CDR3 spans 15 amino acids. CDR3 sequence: CASSLASRTEETQYF. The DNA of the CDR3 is TGTGCCAGCAGCTTAGCGTCTCGGACTGAAGAGACCCAGTACTTC.

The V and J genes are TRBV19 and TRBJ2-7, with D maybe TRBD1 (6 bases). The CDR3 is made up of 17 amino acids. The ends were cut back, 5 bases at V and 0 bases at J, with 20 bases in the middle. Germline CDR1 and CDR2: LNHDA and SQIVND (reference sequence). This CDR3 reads CASSSRGRGSFSYEQYF. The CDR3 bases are TGTGCCAGTAGTTCCCGGGGCAGGGGTAGCTTCTCCTACGAGCAGTACTTC.

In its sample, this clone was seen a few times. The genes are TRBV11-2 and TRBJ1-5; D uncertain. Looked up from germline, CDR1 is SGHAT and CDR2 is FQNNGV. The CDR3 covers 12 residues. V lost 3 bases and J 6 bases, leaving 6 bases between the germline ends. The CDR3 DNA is TGTGCCAGCAGCTTCATGGGTCAGCCCCAGCATTTT. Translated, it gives CASSFMGQPQHF.

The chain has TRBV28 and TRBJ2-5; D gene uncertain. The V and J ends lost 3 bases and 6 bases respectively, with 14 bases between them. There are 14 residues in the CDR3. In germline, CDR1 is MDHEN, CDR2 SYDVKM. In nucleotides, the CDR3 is TGTGCCAGCAGTTTCCCCGCCTCGATAAAGACCCAGTACTTC. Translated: CASSFPASIKTQYF.